This is a list of T cell receptor beta chains from one sample in a study of PD-L1 blockade in urothelial cancer. Assay used: immunoSEQ multiplex PCR; TCRdb lists only in-frame clones, some missing. The sample carries 48,000 or so clones, approximately 84% recorded once. The source was PBMCs, collected around atezolizumab (anti-PD-L1) treatment. These receptor sequences come from a man aged 55 to 70 with urothelial cancer. CDR3s include the opening cysteine and the closing phenylalanine or tryptophan. D genes are given only for firm matches. Expanded clones get a size class; other rows say once, few or many, or leave the size out.

size,V,J,D,CDR3,DNA
-,TRBV6-1,TRBJ2-3,-,CASSLAESTDTQYF,TGTGCCAGCAGTTTAGCGGAAAGCACAGATACGCAGTATTTT
once,TRBV6-6,TRBJ1-5,-,CASSLETPSNQPQHF,TGTGCCAGCAGTTTAGAGACACCTAGCAATCAGCCCCAGCATTTT
-,TRBV6-5,TRBJ1-2,-,CASSYSSDYGYTF,TGTGCCAGCAGTTACTCCTCAGACTATGGCTACACCTTC
-,TRBV28,TRBJ2-5,TRBD1,CASTTGGTGGGETQYF,TGTGCCAGCACCACTGGGGGGACAGGGGGGGGAGAGACCCAGTACTTC
-,TRBV11-2,TRBJ2-7,-,CASSSGLTSYEQYF,TGTGCCAGCAGCTCGGGACTTACCTCCTACGAGCAGTACTTC
few,TRBV5-5,TRBJ2-2,-,CASSLSAAGELFF,TGTGCCAGCAGCTTGTCAGCGGCCGGGGAGCTGTTTTTT
-,TRBV19,TRBJ2-2,TRBD1,CATTTTGVTGELFF,TGTGCCACGACAACCACAGGGGTCACCGGGGAGCTGTTTTTT
-,TRBV11-3,TRBJ2-5,TRBD2,CASSPGLAGREETQYF,TGTGCCAGCAGCCCCGGACTAGCGGGGAGAGAAGAGACCCAGTACTTC
few,TRBV5-1,TRBJ1-2,-,CASSLRKDSGYTF,TGCGCCAGCAGCTTGCGGAAGGACAGTGGCTACACCTTC
-,TRBV4-2,TRBJ2-1,TRBD2,CASSREGAGGTPQQFF,TGTGCCAGCAGCCGAGAAGGGGCGGGGGGAACCCCCCAGCAGTTCTTC
-,TRBV30,TRBJ1-5,-,CAWSVLGREGWPQHF,TGTGCCTGGAGTGTACTCGGCAGGGAGGGCTGGCCCCAGCATTTT
-,TRBV5-1,TRBJ1-4,-,CASSFGAGATNEKLFF,TGCGCCAGCAGCTTCGGGGCAGGGGCAACTAATGAAAAACTGTTTTTT
-,TRBV11-3,TRBJ1-1,-,CASSLGGGHNTEAFF,TGTGCCAGCAGCTTAGGGGGCGGACATAACACTGAAGCTTTCTTT
few,TRBV2,TRBJ2-7,-,CASSGDPGQITYEQYF,TGTGCCAGCAGCGGTGACCCGGGACAAATAACCTACGAGCAGTACTTC
-,TRBV28,TRBJ1-5,TRBD1,CASRLTGGNQPQHF,TGTGCCAGCAGACTGACAGGGGGGAATCAGCCCCAGCATTTT
few,TRBV7-9,TRBJ1-2,TRBD1,CASSYPPRDRAYGYTF,TGTGCCAGCAGCTACCCGCCGCGGGACAGGGCCTATGGCTACACCTTC
many,TRBV10-3,TRBJ2-7,-,CAISVKRAYEQYF,TGTGCCATCAGTGTAAAACGGGCCTACGAGCAGTACTTC
-,TRBV28,TRBJ2-7,TRBD2,CASSSGGGFYQYF,TGTGCCAGCAGTTCCGGGGGGGGCTTCTATCAGTACTTC
-,TRBV5-1,TRBJ1-2,-,CASSLGGDGYGYTF,TGCGCCAGCAGCTTGGGGGGGGATGGCTATGGCTACACCTTC
-,TRBV7-6,TRBJ2-5,TRBD2,CASSFGGGLETQYF,TGTGCCAGCAGCTTTGGGGGAGGGTTGGAGACCCAGTACTTC